This is a list of T cell receptor beta chains from one sample in a study of vaccination effects on CD4 cells after COVID-19. Profiled with immunoSEQ multiplex PCR; TCRdb holds only in-frame clones, not every one. The table shows 45,000 or so clones, with 70% to 80% occurring only once. No antigens are known for them. The specimen comprised CD4+ T cells from PBMCs cultured without peptide, sampled before COVID-19 vaccination. The origin of the receptors is a human donor who had a prior SARS-CoV-2 infection. Each CDR3 is given with its conserved first and last residue. D genes are given only for firm matches. Some rows have no size entry. The others give once, few or many, or a class for an expanded clone.

j_gene: TRBJ2-3; abundance: -; v_gene: TRBV15; d_gene: -; CDR3aa: CATSSSVDVDTQYF; CDR3nt: TGTGCCACCAGCAGTTCCGTAGATGTTGATACGCAGTATTTT
j_gene: TRBJ1-2; abundance: -; v_gene: TRBV18; d_gene: TRBD1; CDR3aa: CASSPRDRGRNYGYTF; CDR3nt: TGTGCCAGCTCACCCCGGGACAGGGGGCGAAACTATGGCTACACCTTC
j_gene: TRBJ1-2; abundance: -; v_gene: TRBV20-1; d_gene: -; CDR3aa: CSAPQNYGYTF; CDR3nt: TGCAGTGCACCGCAGAACTATGGCTACACCTTC
j_gene: TRBJ2-7; abundance: -; v_gene: TRBV5-4; d_gene: -; CDR3aa: CASSHGVNPYEQYF; CDR3nt: TGTGCCAGCAGCCACGGGGTAAATCCCTACGAGCAGTACTTC
j_gene: TRBJ2-3; abundance: -; v_gene: TRBV30; d_gene: TRBD2; CDR3aa: CAWRSRLAGIHTQYF; CDR3nt: TGTGCCTGGAGAAGCCGACTAGCGGGGATCCATACGCAGTATTTT
j_gene: TRBJ1-1; abundance: -; v_gene: TRBV5-1; d_gene: -; CDR3aa: CASSLQGWHTEAFF; CDR3nt: TGCGCCAGCAGCTTGCAGGGTTGGCACACTGAAGCTTTCTTT
j_gene: TRBJ2-3; abundance: -; v_gene: TRBV7-2; d_gene: -; CDR3aa: CASSDFADTQYF; CDR3nt: TGTGCCAGCAGCGATTTCGCAGATACGCAGTATTTT
j_gene: TRBJ2-3; abundance: -; v_gene: TRBV24-1; d_gene: -; CDR3aa: CATSDLEGEGPPDTQYF; CDR3nt: TGTGCCACCAGTGATTTGGAGGGGGAGGGCCCCCCAGATACGCAGTATTTT
j_gene: TRBJ2-7; abundance: once; v_gene: TRBV28; d_gene: TRBD1; CDR3aa: CASTPGDRFTYEQYF; CDR3nt: TGTGCCAGCACACCTGGGGACAGGTTTACCTACGAGCAGTACTTC
j_gene: TRBJ1-1; abundance: -; v_gene: TRBV7-6; d_gene: -; CDR3aa: CASSLQGLGNTEAFF; CDR3nt: TGTGCCAGCAGCCTCCAGGGACTCGGGAACACTGAAGCTTTCTTT
j_gene: TRBJ2-7; abundance: once; v_gene: TRBV7-9; d_gene: TRBD1; CDR3aa: CASTVTGGGYEQYF; CDR3nt: TGTGCCAGCACCGTAACAGGGGGCGGGTACGAGCAGTACTTC